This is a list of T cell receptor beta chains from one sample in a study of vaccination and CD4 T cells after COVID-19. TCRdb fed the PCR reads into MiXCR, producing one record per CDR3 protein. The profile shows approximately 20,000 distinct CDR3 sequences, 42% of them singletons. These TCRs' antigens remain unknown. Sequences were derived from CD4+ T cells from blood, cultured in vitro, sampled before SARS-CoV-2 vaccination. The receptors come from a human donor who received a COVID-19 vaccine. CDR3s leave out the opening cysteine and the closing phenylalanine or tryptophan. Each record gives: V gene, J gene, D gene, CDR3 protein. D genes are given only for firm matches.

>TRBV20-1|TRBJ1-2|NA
SARDSGGNYGYT
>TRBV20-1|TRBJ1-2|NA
SASSMAVASYT
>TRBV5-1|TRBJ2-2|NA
ASSLEQLRNTGELF
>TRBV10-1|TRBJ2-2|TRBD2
ASSDREGGELF
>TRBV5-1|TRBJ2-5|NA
ASRRGLETQY
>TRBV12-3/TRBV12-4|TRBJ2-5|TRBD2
ASTKAGGVETQY
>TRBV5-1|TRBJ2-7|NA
ASSLFDRSLSYEQY
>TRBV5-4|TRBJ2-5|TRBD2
ASSSSGGTRQETQY
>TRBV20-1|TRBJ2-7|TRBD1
SARDTTGGSYEQY
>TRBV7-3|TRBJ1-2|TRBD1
ASSSGTDGYT
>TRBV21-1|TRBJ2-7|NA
ASKRDETYEQY
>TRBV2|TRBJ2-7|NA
ASNRDSYEQY
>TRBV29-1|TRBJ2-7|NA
SVTHRDLGNPSYEQY